This section outlines one T cell receptor (beta chain) sequence together with its context. The antigen it recognizes is unknown. No qualities accompany the bases; no much larger clone lies one base away. These data come from a study of CD8 T cells in Susac syndrome (dated by TCRdb to the late 2010s). For the study in its entirety: Whether CD8+ T cell activation and differentiation in Susac syndrome was antigen driven was tested using repertoire sequencing.

The germline V gene (reference sequence) yields SGHNT for CDR1 and YYREEE for CDR2. V loses 2 bases at its end and J loses 0 bases; junction bases beyond the gene matches: 5. The CDR3 runs 15 residues from the cysteine to the phenylalanine. The kept DNA is CDR3 alone, 45 bases in frame from the first base. RNA was extracted using the RNeasy kit, and roughly 0.45 to 1 microgram was reverse transcribed with random hexamers. The immunoSEQ multiplex PCR assay, covering 54 Vbeta and 13 Jbeta segments, was used to amplify TCR beta CDR3 regions. PCR amplification bias was corrected by using a synthetic template baseline for primer optimization and computational correction. The original methods were these. Reads were annotated to V, D and J genes per IMGT and analyzed with immunoSEQ Analyzer, keeping only productive sequences. To calculate clonality, Shannon entropy was normalized by log2 of the number of productive unique sequences and then subtracted from one. Public and private clones were assessed among the 100 most prevalent clones of each patient and control. Clones were defined as Susac-specific if absent from the healthy and MS cohorts, from 900 to 1,200 published viral clones and from other ImmuneACCESS disease sequences. TCRdb applied fastp at Q25 and MiXCR to the public reads, then kept only in-frame beta chains. Each CDR3 protein gets just one entry, which takes the most common genes and DNA from the rows behind it. Here the V and J calls rest on TCRdb's processing, not on the authors' analysis. The sample profile shows some 190,000 distinct CDR3 sequences; approximately 96% of them were found once. 0.093% of the sample rests with the top ten.

High-throughput TCR beta sequencing profiled peripheral blood CD8+ and CD4+ T cells from healthy donors, Susac syndrome patients and multiple sclerosis patients. Multiple sclerosis controls were treatment-naive patients with stable or active relapsing-remitting disease fulfilling revised McDonald criteria. Bulk CD8+ and CD4+ T cells were purified by magnetic negative isolation, while CD8+ TEMRA cells were enriched using FACS. Blood was collected in EDTA tubes and processed within 24 hours, with PBMCs isolated through density gradient centrifugation. PBMCs destined for TCR sequencing were cryopreserved in liquid nitrogen and later thawed in a 37 °C water bath. A purity of at least 90% was achieved for sorted or isolated CD4+, CD8+ and CD8+ TEMRA cells. The study at large found these results: The study acknowledged that relatively few individuals were included in the TCR sequencing and HLA analysis.

This receptor was obtained from a human donor with multiple sclerosis. The chain uses TRBV5-4 and TRBJ2-7; 7 bases in between match TRBD1. Material for sequencing was CD4+ T cells from PBMCs. The encoded CDR3 is CASSFATGASYEQYF. The nucleotides are TGTGCCAGCAGCTTCGCTACAGGGGCCTCCTACGAGCAGTACTTC.